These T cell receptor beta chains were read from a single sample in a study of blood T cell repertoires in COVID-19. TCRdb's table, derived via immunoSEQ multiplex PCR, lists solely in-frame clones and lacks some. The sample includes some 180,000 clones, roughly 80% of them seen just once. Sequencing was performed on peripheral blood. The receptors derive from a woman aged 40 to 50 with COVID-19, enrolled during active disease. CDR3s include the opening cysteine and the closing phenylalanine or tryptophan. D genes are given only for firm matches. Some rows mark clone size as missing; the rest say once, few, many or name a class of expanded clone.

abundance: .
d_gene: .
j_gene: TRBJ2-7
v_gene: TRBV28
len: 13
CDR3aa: CASSPVGHYEQYF
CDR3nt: TGTGCCAGCAGTCCTGTGGGACACTACGAGCAGTACTTC

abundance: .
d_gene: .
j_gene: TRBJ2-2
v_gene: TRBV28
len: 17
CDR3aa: CASSFFPRTVNTGELFF
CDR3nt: TGTGCCAGCAGTTTTTTCCCCCGGACAGTTAACACCGGGGAGCTGTTTTTT

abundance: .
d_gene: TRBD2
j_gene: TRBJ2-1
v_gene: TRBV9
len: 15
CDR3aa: CASSSGLAGSNEQFF
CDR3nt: TGTGCCAGCAGCTCCGGACTAGCGGGATCCAATGAGCAGTTCTTC

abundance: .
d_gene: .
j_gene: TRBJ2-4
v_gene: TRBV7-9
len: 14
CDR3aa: CASSLLARKNIQYF
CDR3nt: TGTGCCAGCAGCTTACTAGCGAGAAAAAACATTCAGTACTTC

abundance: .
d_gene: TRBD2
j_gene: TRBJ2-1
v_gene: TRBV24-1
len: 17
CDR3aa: CATSRTSGIGFTNEQFF
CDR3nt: TGTGCCACCAGTAGGACTAGCGGGATCGGATTCACCAATGAGCAGTTCTTC

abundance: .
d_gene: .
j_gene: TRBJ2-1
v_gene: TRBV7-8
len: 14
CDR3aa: CASSLMGTGDLQFF
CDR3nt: TGTGCCAGCAGCTTAATGGGGACGGGGGATTTGCAGTTCTTC

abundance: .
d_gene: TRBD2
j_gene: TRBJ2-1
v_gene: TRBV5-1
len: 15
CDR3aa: CASSFGLAGYNEQFF
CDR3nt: TGCGCCAGCAGCTTTGGGTTAGCGGGATACAATGAGCAGTTCTTC

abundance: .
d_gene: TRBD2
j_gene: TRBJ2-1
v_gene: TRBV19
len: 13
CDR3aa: CASSSGAYNEQFF
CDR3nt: TGTGCCAGTAGCAGCGGGGCTTACAATGAGCAGTTCTTC

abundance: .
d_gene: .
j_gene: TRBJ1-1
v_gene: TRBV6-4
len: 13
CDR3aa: CASSAQVNTEAFF
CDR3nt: TGTGCCAGCAGTGCGCAGGTAAACACTGAAGCTTTCTTT

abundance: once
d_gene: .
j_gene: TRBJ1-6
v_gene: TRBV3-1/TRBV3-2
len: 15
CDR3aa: CASSLRHAGNSPLHF
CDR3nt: TGTGCCAGCAGCCTCAGACATGCGGGAAATTCACCCCTCCACTTT

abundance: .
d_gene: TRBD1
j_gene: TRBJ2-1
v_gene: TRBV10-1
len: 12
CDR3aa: CASSDRGREQFF
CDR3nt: TGCGCCAGCAGTGATAGGGGGCGAGAGCAGTTCTTC

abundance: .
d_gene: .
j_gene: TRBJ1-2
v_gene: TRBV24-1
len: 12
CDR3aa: CATSLGGYGYTF
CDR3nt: TGTGCCACCTCCCTGGGGGGCTATGGCTACACCTTC

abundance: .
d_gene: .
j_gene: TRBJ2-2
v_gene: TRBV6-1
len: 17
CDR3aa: CASSELPGNMNTGELFF
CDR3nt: TGTGCCAGCAGTGAACTCCCAGGAAATATGAACACCGGGGAGCTGTTTTTT

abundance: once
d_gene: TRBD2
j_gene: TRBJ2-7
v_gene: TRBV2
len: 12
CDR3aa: CASLAGASEQYF
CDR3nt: TGTGCCAGCCTAGCGGGAGCGAGCGAGCAGTACTTC

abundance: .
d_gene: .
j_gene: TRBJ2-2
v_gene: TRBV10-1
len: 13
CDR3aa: CASSEGRLGGLFF
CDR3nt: TGCGCCAGCAGTGAAGGACGCCTCGGGGGGCTGTTTTTT

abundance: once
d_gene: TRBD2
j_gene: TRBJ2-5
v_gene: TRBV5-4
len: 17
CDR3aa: CASSRGLAGGLGETQYF
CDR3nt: TGTGCCAGCAGCCGCGGACTAGCGGGAGGGCTGGGGGAGACCCAGTACTTC

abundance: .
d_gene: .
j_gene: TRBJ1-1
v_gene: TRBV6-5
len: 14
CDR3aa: CASSTGGVGTEAFF
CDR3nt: TGTGCCAGCAGTACGGGGGGGGTTGGAACTGAAGCTTTCTTT

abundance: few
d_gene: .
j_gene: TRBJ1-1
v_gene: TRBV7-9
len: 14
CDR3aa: CASSLDFGGTEAFF
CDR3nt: TGTGCCAGCAGCTTAGATTTTGGGGGGACTGAAGCTTTCTTT